This T cell receptor (beta chain) was profiled in a study of cytotoxic CD8 clonotypes in ibrutinib-treated CLL (TCRdb year 2021). In terms of the full investigation: In this cohort, some 16 patients were treatment-naive and some 10 were relapsed/refractory, while about 18 had unmutated IGHV. Of the 90 or so participants in the trial, roughly 26 had longitudinal samples available. Every sample from remission and from progressive disease was obtained while the patients were still on ibrutinib. Response samples were taken after a median of roughly eleven months on treatment, ranging from about 6 to 36 months. Cryopreserved peripheral blood mononuclear cells were collected at three points: before therapy, at response, and at either sustained remission or disease progression. Responses were partial in around 25 patients and complete in 2; after median approximately 69 months follow-up, about 15 stayed in remission and some twelve progressed. On average, each sample had about 260,000 productive templates and approximately 100,000 productive rearrangements. Paper-wide results and their limitations: Public clonotypes were rare and either contracted or stayed stable during treatment, and the rise in clonality at ibrutinib response reflected the expansion of private clonotypes. Baseline clonality exceeded that of age-matched healthy donors and correlated strongly with circulating CD8+ T-cell counts. Lymph node repertoires were not examined, and the timing of sampling was not matched between patients in sustained remission and those whose disease progressed. An increase in clonality was observed at ibrutinib response, with clonality remaining stable during sustained remission and falling back toward baseline at progression.

Each clonotype received, on average, 10x coverage in deep resolution sequencing performed on a MiSeq, where the target depth lay between 1 in 1 million and 1 in 200,000 T cells. TCR beta libraries were generated with the immunoSEQ hsTCRB Kit. Concerning the study's data processing: The data were analyzed with ImmunoSEQ Analyzer and ImmunoSEQ Data Assistant, and V, D and J gene assignments followed IMGT definitions. Clonality was computed as one minus normalized Shannon entropy of productive rearrangement frequencies, ranging from 0 to 1. Public clonotype analysis was restricted to overrepresented clonotypes comprising at least 0.05% of each patient's repertoire. About a dozen age-matched healthy donor repertoires from immuneACCESS served as clonality controls. TCRdb obtained this table from immuneACCESS and retained in-frame rearrangements with V and J assigned. These tables miss some clones; where compared with another copy, unresolved V genes account for less than half of the shortfall, and the remainder is unexplained. V, J and clone size are taken as reported in that table, and D and trimming were inferred from the DNA itself. The sample yields fewer than 55,000 clones; about 57% were counted once. In total, the top ten clones hold approximately 27% of the sample.

This clone was recorded once. What this receptor recognizes is not known. No quality values exist for individual bases; no much larger clone is one base distant. The intended sense of this specimen's time point label: around 2 years on ibrutinib. For TCR beta library preparation, roughly 2 micrograms of genomic DNA were extracted from the cryopreserved PBMCs. Longitudinal blood samples from CLL patients on ibrutinib monotherapy were analyzed using high-throughput TCR beta sequencing. The patients took part in an open-label, single-center phase 2 trial of ibrutinib monotherapy. From the cysteine up to the phenylalanine, the CDR3 has a length of 16 residues. The only DNA kept is the CDR3, 48 bases in frame from the first base. The CDR1 and CDR2 encoded by the germline V gene (reference sequence) are MNHEY and SMNVEV. Ends trimmed: V by 6 bases, J by 4 bases; bases unmatched to a gene: 15.

The receptor's source is a human donor with chronic lymphocytic leukemia. Recombination connected TRBV27 to TRBJ2-7; 7 central bases correspond to TRBD1. Sequenced material: PBMCs, taken after 24 months of ibrutinib treatment. The nucleotides read TGTGCCAGCAGGACCGCCGGCAGGGGGTCGGGGTACGAGCAGTACTTC. Its protein reads: CASRTAGRGSGYEQYF.